One T cell receptor beta chain is described in this entry. Its specificity is unknown. The sample originates from a study of cytomegalovirus exposure and HLA in healthy donors. Using immunoSEQ multiplex PCR, the repertoire was profiled, and TCRdb retains in-frame clones only, with some absent. The sample yields around 160,000 clones, roughly 80% seen once. Study results and limitations: The tendency of first-cohort TCR clusters to co-occur in the roughly 120 validation repertoires was the finding of a later analysis. Among TCR beta chains, those listed as cytomegalovirus-associated numbered around 180. It was confirmed in vitro that a few of the CMV-associated chains were specific for CMV antigens.

The sequence derives from a man aged 30 to 45 in good health and CMV-seropositive. The sequencing input was PBMCs.

The CDR3 protein is CASGLVRGDTQYF. CDR3 DNA sequence: TGTGCTAGTGGTTTGGTACGGGGAGATACGCAGTATTTT. The chain couples TRBV12-5 to TRBJ2-3; tentatively, D is TRBD2 (5 bases). The CDR3 loop spans 13 amino acids. V was clipped by 0 bases and J by 5 bases, with 6 bases between them. Germline lookup yields CDR1 LGHNT and CDR2 FRNRAP.